Listed here is a single T cell receptor beta chain. TCRdb called the 5' RACE reads again in MiXCR, with one record for every CDR3 protein. The repertoire has around 87,000 distinct CDR3 sequences, about 12% of them found once; the top ten carry about two fifths. Time point denoted: sample taken at primary tumor resection. Tumor, nontumor lung or frozen PBMC supplied whole RNA that was sequenced unsorted. The sample belongs to a study of spatial heterogeneity in lung cancer. V was pared by 5 bases and J by 4 bases, with 4 bases of the junction left unmatched. Germline V gives CDR1 SGHTA, CDR2 FQGNSA. The CDR3 has 14 residues.

Sequenced material: PBMCs, taken at surgery. The receptor was derived from a male donor with early-stage non-small cell lung cancer. The chain is built from TRBV7-2 and TRBJ2-7; 11 positions agree with TRBD1. CDR3 DNA: TGTGCCAGCAGCCTGGACAGGGGGCGGTACGAGCAGTACTTC. Translation: CASSLDRGRYEQYF.